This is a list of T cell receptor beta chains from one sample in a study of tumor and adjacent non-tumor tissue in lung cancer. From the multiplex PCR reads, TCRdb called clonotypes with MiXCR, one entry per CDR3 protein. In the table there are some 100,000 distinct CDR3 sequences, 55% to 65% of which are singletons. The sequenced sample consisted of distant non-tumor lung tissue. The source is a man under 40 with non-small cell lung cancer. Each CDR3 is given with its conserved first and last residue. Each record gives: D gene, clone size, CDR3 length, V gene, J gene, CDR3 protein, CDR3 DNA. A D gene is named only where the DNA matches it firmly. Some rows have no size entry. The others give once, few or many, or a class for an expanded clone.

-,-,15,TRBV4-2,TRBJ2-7,CACSQEWKGWDEQYF,TGTGCCTGCAGCCAAGAATGGAAGGGGTGGGACGAGCAGTACTTC
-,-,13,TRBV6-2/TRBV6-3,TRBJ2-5,CTSSYSGHETQYF,TGTACCAGCAGTTACTCCGGGCATGAGACCCAGTACTTC
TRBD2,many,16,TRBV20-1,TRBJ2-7,CSAITTSGQTSYEQYF,TGCAGTGCTATTACGACTAGCGGGCAAACCTCCTACGAGCAGTACTTC
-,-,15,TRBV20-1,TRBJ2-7,CSARKGRGAIYEQYF,TGCAGTGCTAGGAAGGGACGCGGGGCAATCTACGAGCAGTACTTC
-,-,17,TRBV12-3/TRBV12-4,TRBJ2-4,CTSSPIAGQGLKNIQYF,TGTACCAGCAGTCCTATAGCGGGACAGGGTTTGAAAAACATTCAGTACTTC
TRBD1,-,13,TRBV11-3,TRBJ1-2,CSSSVSGGSGYTF,TGTTCCAGCAGCGTGTCAGGGGGCAGTGGCTACACCTTC
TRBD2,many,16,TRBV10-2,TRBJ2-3,CASSESTSGTSDTQYF,TGCGCCAGCAGTGAGTCGACAAGCGGGACGTCAGATACGCAGTATTTT
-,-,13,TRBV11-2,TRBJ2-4,CASSLGEGTIQYF,TGTGCCAGCAGCTTAGGCGAGGGGACGATTCAGTACTTC
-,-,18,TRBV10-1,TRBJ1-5,CASNGPITPSYSNQPQHF,TGCGCCAGCAATGGTCCCATTACGCCGTCTTATAGCAATCAGCCCCAGCATTTT
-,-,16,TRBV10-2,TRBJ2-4,CASGGSNRDAKNIQYF,TGCGCCAGCGGTGGTAGCAACAGGGACGCTAAAAACATTCAGTACTTC
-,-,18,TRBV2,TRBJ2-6,CASTDRDPRLSGANVLTF,TGTGCCAGCACCGACCGGGACCCGAGGCTCTCTGGGGCCAACGTCCTGACTTTC
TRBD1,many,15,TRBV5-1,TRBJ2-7,CASSLGATGVGEQYF,TGCGCCAGCAGCTTGGGGGCTACAGGGGTCGGCGAGCAGTACTTC
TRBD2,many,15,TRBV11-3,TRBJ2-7,CASSPRLAAKYEQYF,TGTGCCAGCAGCCCCCGACTAGCGGCGAAATACGAGCAGTACTTC
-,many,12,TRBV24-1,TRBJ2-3,CATSEDFHTQYF,TGTGCCACCAGTGAGGATTTCCATACGCAGTATTTT
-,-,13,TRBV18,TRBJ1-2,CASSADGLYGYTF,TGTGCCAGCTCCGCCGACGGGCTATATGGCTACACCTTC
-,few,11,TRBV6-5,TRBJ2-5,CASSFQETRYF,TGTGCCAGCAGTTTTCAAGAGACCCGGTACTTC
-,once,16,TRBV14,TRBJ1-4,CASSSEQGRSNEKLLF,TGTGCCAGCAGCTCGGAACAGGGTCGGTCTAATGAAAAACTGCTTTTT
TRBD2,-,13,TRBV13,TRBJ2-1,CASIFLAGDEQFF,TGTGCCAGCATCTTCCTAGCGGGAGATGAGCAGTTCTTC
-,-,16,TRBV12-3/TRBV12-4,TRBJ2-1,CASNSGWGGAYNEQFF,TGTGCCAGCAATTCTGGGTGGGGCGGGGCTTACAATGAGCAGTTCTTC
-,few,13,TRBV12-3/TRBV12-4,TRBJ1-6,CASGAGPNPPLHF,TGTGCCAGCGGCGCGGGCCCAAATCCACCCCTCCACTTT
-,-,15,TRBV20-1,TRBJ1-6,CSARYKRGWNSPLHF,TGCAGTGCTAGATATAAGAGGGGCTGGAATTCACCCCTCCACTTT
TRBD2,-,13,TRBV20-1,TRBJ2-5,CSTKAGGQETQYF,TGCAGTACTAAAGCGGGGGGCCAAGAGACCCAATATTTC
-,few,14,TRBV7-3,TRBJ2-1,CASAWEPRDNEQFF,TGTGCCAGCGCCTGGGAGCCCCGCGACAATGAGCAGTTCTTC
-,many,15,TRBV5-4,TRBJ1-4,CASSPSGGDNEKLFF,TGTGCCAGCAGCCCCAGTGGGGGTGATAATGAAAAACTGTTTTTT
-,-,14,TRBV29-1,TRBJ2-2,CSAVRSVNTGELFF,TGCAGCGCAGTCCGTTCCGTGAACACCGGGGAGCTGTTTTTT
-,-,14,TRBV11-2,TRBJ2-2,CASSLGPDTRELFF,TGTGCCAGCAGTCTCGGGCCTGACACCAGGGAGCTGTTTTTT
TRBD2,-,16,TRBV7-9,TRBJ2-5,CASSDASGGLQETQYF,TGTGCCAGCAGCGACGCTAGCGGGGGGCTCCAAGAGACCCAGTACTTC
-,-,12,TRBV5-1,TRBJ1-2,CASSPDRSGYTF,TGCGCCAGCAGCCCAGACAGGAGTGGCTACACTTTC
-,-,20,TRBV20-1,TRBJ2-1,CSASGSGRGGGRSSYNEQFF,TGCAGTGCTAGCGGTTCTGGCCGAGGGGGGGGGAGGAGCTCCTACAATGAGCAGTTCTTC
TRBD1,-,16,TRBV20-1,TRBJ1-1,CSARDLQGLQNTEAFF,TGCAGTGCTAGAGACCTACAGGGGCTCCAGAACACTGAAGCTTTCTTT
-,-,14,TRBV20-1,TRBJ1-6,CTAGIDGNNSLLHF,TGCACTGCTGGAATTGACGGAAATAATTCACTCCTCCACTTT
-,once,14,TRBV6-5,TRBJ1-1,CASSYRGRDTDASF,TGTGCCAGCAGTTACAGGGGGAGGGACACTGACGCTTCCTTT
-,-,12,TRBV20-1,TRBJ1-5,CSARTRGQPQHF,TGCAGTGCTAGGACACGGGGTCAGCCCCAGCATTTT
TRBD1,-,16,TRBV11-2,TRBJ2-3,CASTWRDRGRSDTQYF,TGTGCCAGCACCTGGAGGGACAGGGGGCGCTCAGATACACAGTATTTT
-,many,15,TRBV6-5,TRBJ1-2,CASSYSVRGYYGYTF,TGTGCCAGCAGTTACTCGGTCAGAGGATACTATGGCTACACCTTC
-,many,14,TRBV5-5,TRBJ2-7,CASSWGQLGYEQYF,TGTGCCAGCAGCTGGGGACAATTGGGATACGAGCAGTACTTC
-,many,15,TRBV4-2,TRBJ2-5,CASSQGGTAVETQYF,TGTGCCAGCAGCCAAGGGGGGACTGCTGTGGAGACCCAGTACTTC
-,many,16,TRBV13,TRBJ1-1,CASSPRGGGGNTEAFF,TGTGCCAGCAGCCCACGGGGGGGCGGGGGGAACACTGAAGCTTTCTTT
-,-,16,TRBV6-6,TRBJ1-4,CASSWRQFGTNEKLFF,TGTGCCAGCAGCTGGCGACAGTTTGGAACTAATGAAAAACTGTTTTTT
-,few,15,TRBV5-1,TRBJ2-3,CASSFDMTSTDTQYF,TGCGCCAGCAGCTTCGATATGACTAGCACAGATACGCAGTATTTT
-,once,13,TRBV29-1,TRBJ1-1,CSVVGMANTEAFF,TGCAGCGTGGTGGGAATGGCGAACACTGAAGCTTTCTTT
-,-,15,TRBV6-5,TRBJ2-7,CASSYNGDRSYEQYF,TGTGCCAGCAGTTATAATGGGGATCGCTCCTACGAGCAGTACTTT
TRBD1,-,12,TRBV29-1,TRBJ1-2,CSVAQGASGYTF,TGCAGCGTCGCACAGGGGGCGAGTGGCTACACCTTC